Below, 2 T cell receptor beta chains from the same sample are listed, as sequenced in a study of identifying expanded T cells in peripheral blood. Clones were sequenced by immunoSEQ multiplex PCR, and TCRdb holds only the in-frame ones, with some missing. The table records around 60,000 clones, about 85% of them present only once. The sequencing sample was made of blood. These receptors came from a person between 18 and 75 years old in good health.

The DNA of the CDR3 is TGCGCCAGCAGCTTAGGCGTAGGGGGAGGCAACTATGGCTACACCTTC. This codes for CASSLGVGGGNYGYTF. This sequence joins TRBV5-1 and TRBJ1-2, with D maybe TRBD1 (6 bases). CDR3 length: 16 residues. CDR1 is SGHRS, CDR2 YFSETQ, per germline. V lost 2 bases and J lost 2, with 16 bases in between.

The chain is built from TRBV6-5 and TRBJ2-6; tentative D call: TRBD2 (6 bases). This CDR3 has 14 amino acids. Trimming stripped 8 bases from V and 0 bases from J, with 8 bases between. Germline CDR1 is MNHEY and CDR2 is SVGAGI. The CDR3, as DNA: TGTGCCAGCCCGACTAGCTCTGGGGCCAACGTCCTGACTTTC. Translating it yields CASPTSSGANVLTF.